The 20 T cell receptor beta chains below all came from one sample that was sequenced in a study of identical twins. MiXCR, run by TCRdb on the 5' RACE reads, gives a single entry per CDR3 protein. The sample contains 1.5 million to 2 million distinct CDR3 sequences, around a third of which appear only once. What was sequenced was cord blood. These receptors all come from a newborn girl in good health.

The chain has TRBV12-3 or TRBV12-4 and TRBJ2-7; tentative D call: TRBD2 (6 bases). This CDR3 has 16 amino acids. The germline V and J ends were trimmed by 2 bases and 0 bases, with 14 bases remaining between them. CDR3 residues: CASSLFGRTSSYEQYF. CDR3 bases: TGTGCCAGCAGTTTATTTGGGAGGACCAGCTCCTACGAGCAGTACTTC.

As DNA, the CDR3 is TGCGCCAGCAGCTTCACATTAGCGGGAGGGCCGCATGAGCAGTACTTC. Translated, it gives CASSFTLAGGPHEQYF. The V call is TRBV5-1, the J call TRBJ2-5; 11 positions match TRBD2. The germline gives CDR1 SGHRS, CDR2 YFSETQ. The CDR3 runs 16 residues. V dropped 2 bases and J dropped 11; count of bases not matched to a gene: 14.

The chain is built from TRBV3-1 and TRBJ2-7, with D possibly being TRBD2 (6 bases). Per germline, CDR1 LGHDT and CDR2 YNNKEL (reference sequence). CDR3 length: 13 amino acids. V gave up 1 base and J gave up 6 bases, with 10 bases separating them. The chain's CDR3 is CASSQGAGGEQYF. In nucleotides, the CDR3 is TGTGCCAGCAGCCAAGGAGCGGGCGGCGAGCAGTACTTC.

This clonotype was seen only a few times. The chain is built from TRBV29-1 and TRBJ2-3; TRBD1 might be the D (6 bases). The CDR3 contains 13 residues. Germline loops: CDR1 SQVTM, CDR2 ANQGSEA. The V and J ends lost 1 base and 4 bases respectively, with 9 bases between them. The CDR3, as DNA: TGCAGCGTTGAAGCGGACAGCTCAGATACGCAGTATTTT. Protein sequence: CSVEADSSDTQYF.

This chain joins TRBV28 and TRBJ2-7, with D possibly TRBD1 on 5 matching bases. The CDR3 length is 13 residues. Germline V gene data show CDR1 as MDHEN and CDR2 as SYDVKM. Trimming stripped 6 bases from V and 3 bases from J, with 12 bases between. CDR3 amino acids: CASRTTANYEQYF. CDR3 bases: TGTGCCAGCAGGACGACAGCGAACTACGAGCAGTACTTC.

V gene TRBV20-1 combines with J gene TRBJ2-3; TRBD2 is a possible D gene (7 bases). The length of the CDR3 is 16 residues. V was trimmed by 6 bases and J by 6 bases, leaving 25 bases between them. The V gene's germline CDR1 is DFQATT and CDR2 SNEGSKA (reference sequence). This CDR3 is CSAPAGAGALGDTQYF. CDR3 sequence (DNA): TGCAGTGCCCCCGCCGGTGCGGGGGCTTTGGGGGATACGCAGTATTTT.

The chain couples TRBV12-3 or TRBV12-4 to TRBJ2-4; no definite D call. Gene TRBJ2-7 matches the end of the DNA better, so the J call may be wrong. The CDR3 loop spans 15 amino acids. The CDR3 DNA reads TGTGCCAGCAGTTCCCCCCCAGAGACGACCTACGAGCAGTACTTC. This translates into CASSSPPETTYEQYF.

The chain has TRBV10-2 and TRBJ2-5, with 13 bases fitting TRBD2. CDR3 length: 12 residues. Germline V gives CDR1 WSHSY, CDR2 SAAADI. The CDR3 here is CATGTSGKTQYF. CDR3 nucleotides: TGCGCTACTGGGACTAGCGGGAAGACCCAGTACTTC.

The chain couples TRBV7-2 to TRBJ2-7; 11 bases align to TRBD2. CDR1 and CDR2 (germline): SGHTA, FQGNSA. CDR3 length: 17 residues. Unmatched junction bases numbered 7, after V lost 0 bases and J lost 3 bases. DNA of the CDR3: TGTGCCAGCAGCTTAGCGCTGTCTAGCGGGAGGTACTACGAGCAGTACTTC. It translates to CASSLALSSGRYYEQYF.

This clonotype was picked up a small number of times. The V and J genes are TRBV7-9 and TRBJ2-7, with 7 bases aligning to TRBD2. This CDR3 is built from 16 residues. The V and J ends lost 5 bases and 2 bases, in that order; junction bases with no gene match: 12. Germline CDR1 reads SEHNR; CDR2 reads FQNEAQ (reference sequence). The CDR3 DNA is TGTGCCAGCAGCCCCAGTTGGCTAGCGGTCCCCTACGAGCAGTACTTC. This encodes CASSPSWLAVPYEQYF.

The sample holds a few counts of this clonotype. This sequence joins TRBV29-1 and TRBJ2-7, with TRBD1 identical over 9 bases. V trimming: 3 bases; J trimming: 1 base; junction bases outside the gene matches: 4. The CDR3 is made up of 14 amino acids. Per germline, CDR1 SQVTM and CDR2 ANQGSEA. In DNA form, the CDR3 reads TGCAGCGTTGATGCCGGGACAGGGTCCTACGAGCAGTACTTC. It is translated as CSVDAGTGSYEQYF.

V is TRBV12-3 or TRBV12-4 and J is TRBJ2-1; D could derive from TRBD1 or TRBD2 (5 bases each). The assigned J gene may be wrong: the sequence end matches TRBJ2-7 better. The CDR3 has 18 residues. For the CDR3, the DNA is TGTGCCAGCAGTCTCCTAGTGTTTGCAGGGAGCTCCTACAATGAGCAGTACTTC. Its translation is CASSLLVFAGSSYNEQYF.

At least ten counts were recorded for this clonotype. The V call is TRBV27, the J call TRBJ2-7; D ambiguous. The CDR3 covers 15 residues. Germline CDR1 MNHEY, CDR2 SMNVEV (reference sequence). Deletions cut 4 bases from V and 2 bases from J, with 15 bases between. The CDR3 DNA is TGTGCCAGCAGTTGGAGAGTAGGACGGACCTACGAGCAGTACTTC. Its translation is CASSWRVGRTYEQYF.

The rearrangement links TRBV12-3 or TRBV12-4 to TRBJ2-7, with a tentative D call TRBD2 (5 bases). The CDR3 has 15 amino acids. V lost 2 bases to trimming and J lost 1 base, with 12 bases between them. The CDR3 DNA reads TGTGCCAGCAGTTTATGGTCTAGCCGTTCCTACGAGCAGTACTTC. Amino acids: CASSLWSSRSYEQYF.

The chain employs TRBV4-2 and TRBJ2-3, with TRBD2 as a possible D gene (6 bases). V was trimmed by 2 bases and J by 2 bases, leaving 17 bases between them. This CDR3 spans 17 amino acids. Germline CDR1 LGHNA, CDR2 YNFKEQ. In DNA, the CDR3 is TGTGCCAGCAGCCAAACGGGCGGGGCGGGGTACACAGATACGCAGTATTTT. Translated: CASSQTGGAGYTDTQYF.

This chain links TRBV10-3 with TRBJ1-4; D not certain. Per germline, CDR1 ENHRY and CDR2 SYGVKD. CDR3 length: 15 residues. Trimming took 3 bases from V and 3 from J, leaving 11 bases between them. CDR3 residues: CAISDSDGSNEKLFF. The CDR3 nucleotides are TGTGCCATCAGTGATTCTGACGGGTCTAATGAAAAACTGTTTTTT.

This clonotype was seen at least ten times. V and J are TRBV29-1 and TRBJ2-7, with D possibly TRBD1 on 7 matching bases. This CDR3 is built from 15 residues. The germline V gene has CDR1 SQVTM and CDR2 ANQGSEA. V was trimmed by 2 bases and J by 1 base, leaving 15 bases between them. This CDR3 is CSVESLTGRSYEQYF. The CDR3 DNA follows: TGCAGCGTTGAAAGTTTGACAGGGAGGTCCTACGAGCAGTACTTC.

V usage is TRBV28 and J usage is TRBJ2-1, with D perhaps TRBD1 (6 bases). Trimming took 7 bases from V and 10 from J, leaving 20 bases between them. The CDR3 is made up of 14 amino acids. Germline V gene lookup returns CDR1 MDHEN and CDR2 SYDVKM. The CDR3 reads CASTVTGTSYEQFF. The CDR3 DNA sequence: TGTGCCAGCACTGTCACAGGGACCTCCTACGAGCAGTTCTTC.

The chain employs TRBV28 and TRBJ1-5; the D is unclear. This CDR3 region has 14 residues. The V end lost 6 bases, the J end lost 0 bases, and 9 bases lay between the germline ends. Germline V gene data show CDR1 as MDHEN and CDR2 as SYDVKM. Here the CDR3 DNA reads TGTGCCAGCAGGCACAGCTATAGCAATCAGCCCCAGCATTTT. This gives the protein CASRHSYSNQPQHF.

This chain links TRBV5-1 with TRBJ2-5; D gene unclear. This CDR3 comprises 13 residues. The V gene's germline CDR1 is SGHRS and CDR2 YFSETQ. The V end was cut by 1 base, the J end by 4 bases, with 8 bases between. In nucleotides, the CDR3 is TGCGCCAGCAGCTTGATAGTGGGAGAGACCCAGTACTTC. The encoded protein is CASSLIVGETQYF.